This TCR beta chain emerged from a study of CD8 T cells in ankylosing spondylitis. Points from the study as a whole: Some motif variants had been reported before (in reactive arthritis synovial fluid and blood). Significant enrichment of disease-linked clones was reported in matched ankylosing spondylitis synovial fluid. Disease-associated clonotypes exhibited CD8+ identity and were relatively infrequent in peripheral blood. Several highly homologous variants formed a TCR beta motif that appeared characteristic of ankylosing spondylitis blood.

This clonotype was recorded at least ten times. Its antigen is as yet unknown. The germline CDR1 and CDR2 sequences are SGHKS and YYEKEE (reference sequence). Trimming cost V 4 bases and J 5 bases, with 13 bases left between them. CDR3 length equals 15 residues. Libraries for TCR beta were made by quantitative 5'-RACE with molecular barcodes. Using its own MiXCR run on the 5' RACE reads, TCRdb lists one record per CDR3 protein. Of about 500,000 distinct CDR3 sequences listed, roughly 5% are singletons. The receptor's source is a male donor with ankylosing spondylitis. Material for sequencing was blood, either unsorted or a sorted T cell fraction (not recorded which). The rearrangement uses TRBV5-5 and TRBJ1-6; D unclear. The DNA for the CDR3 is TGTGCCAGCAGCCCAATCTTCAGTAATAATTCACCCCTCCACTTT. Amino acid sequence: CASSPIFSNNSPLHF.